The 26 T cell receptor beta chains below come from one sample, sequenced in a study of blood T cell repertoires in COVID-19. Libraries were prepared by immunoSEQ multiplex PCR; TCRdb keeps only in-frame clonotypes and omits some of them. The sample holds about 94,000 clones; about 74% are singletons and the top ten take roughly 50%. The sample consisted of peripheral blood. The receptors were sampled from a human donor in a cohort sampled during active COVID-19.

The V and J genes are TRBV6-1 and TRBJ2-5, with TRBD1 matching 9 bases. With V trimmed by 1 base and J by 6 bases, 3 bases remained unmatched. The germline V gene has CDR1 MNHNS and CDR2 SASEGT. This CDR3 comprises 14 residues. The CDR3 protein is CASSEGQGGQTQYF. CDR3 nucleotides: TGTGCCAGCAGTGAAGGACAGGGGGGCCAGACCCAGTACTTC.

The CDR3 DNA sequence: TGCAGCGCTGGGATGGGTACAGGGGTTGGCTACACCTTC. Amino acids: CSAGMGTGVGYTF. The rearrangement uses TRBV29-1 and TRBJ1-2, with TRBD1 matching over 7 bases. The CDR3 consists of 13 residues. V gave up 7 bases and J gave up 7 bases; unmatched junction bases: 12. From germline, CDR1 is SQVTM and CDR2 ANQGSEA. Based on the CDR3 plus reference TRBV29-1 and TRBJ1-2, the full variable domain is SAVISQKPSRDICQRGTSLTIQCQVDSQVTMMFWYRQQPGQSLTLIATANQGSEATYESGFVIDKFPISRPNLTFSTLTVSNMSPEDSSIYLCSAGMGTGVGYTFGSGTRLTVV.

This clone was seen just once. The genes are TRBV12-3 or TRBV12-4 and TRBJ1-1; possible D gene TRBD1, 5 bases. V was clipped by 4 bases and J by 1 base, with 7 bases between them. CDR3 length: 13 amino acids. CDR3 coding DNA: TGTGCCAGCAGTTCCACAGGGAACACTGAAGCTTTCTTT. Protein sequence: CASSSTGNTEAFF.

The gene calls are TRBV6-5 and TRBJ2-2; 9 bases match TRBD2. This CDR3 is 14 amino acids long. V trimming: 7 bases; J trimming: 8 bases; junction bases outside the gene matches: 8. In germline, CDR1 is MNHEY, CDR2 SVGAGI. The CDR3 reads CASTRTSVGGELFF. The CDR3 nucleotides read TGTGCCAGCACCCGGACTAGCGTAGGTGGGGAGCTGTTTTTT.

The V and J genes are TRBV5-1 and TRBJ2-7; 10 bases are a match to TRBD2. Germline CDR1 and CDR2: SGHRS and YFSETQ. This CDR3 is 15 amino acids long. Trimming took 2 bases from V and 2 from J; bases not matched to a gene: 4. The CDR3 bases are TGCGCCAGCAGCTTAACTAGCGGGAATACCTACGAGCAGTACTTC. Its translation is CASSLTSGNTYEQYF.

V usage is TRBV5-4 and J usage is TRBJ2-2; 8 bases fit TRBD1. Germline lookup yields CDR1 SGHNT and CDR2 YYREEE (reference sequence). The CDR3 has 15 amino acids. V lost 3 bases and J lost 6; bases outside the gene matches: 7. In DNA form, the CDR3 reads TGTGCCAGCAGCTCTGGACAGGGTTGGGCCGGGGAGCTGTTTTTT. This sequence encodes CASSSGQGWAGELFF.

The table lists this clone with many counts. The genes are TRBV6-6 and TRBJ2-7, with TRBD2 identical over 11 bases. The CDR3 is 14 amino acids. After removal of 5 bases from V and 4 bases from J, the junction contained 4 bases not matched to a gene. CDR1 is MNHNY, CDR2 SVGAGI, per germline (reference sequence). Here the CDR3 reads CASSVAGGPYEQYF. The CDR3, as DNA: TGTGCCAGCAGTGTAGCGGGAGGGCCATACGAGCAGTACTTC.

The chain employs TRBV4-3 and TRBJ2-1, with a tentative D call TRBD2 (6 bases). Germline lookup yields CDR1 LGHNA and CDR2 YSLEER. Between the trimmed V and J ends, which lost 4 bases and 7 bases, there was a span of 20 bases. The CDR3 sequence is 16 residues long. CDR3 amino acids: CASSRGPRGILNEQFF. CDR3 DNA: TGCGCCAGCAGCCGGGGACCCCGGGGGATCCTAAATGAGCAGTTCTTC.

The chain recombines TRBV30 with TRBJ2-7; 9 bases map to TRBD1. V lost 3 bases, J lost 6 bases, and 6 bases stayed unmatched. The V gene's germline CDR1 is GTSNPN and CDR2 SVGIG (reference sequence). The CDR3 spans 13 residues. The CDR3 DNA reads TGTGCCTGGAGCGGGACAGGGTGGGGCGAGCAGTACTTC. Amino acid sequence: CAWSGTGWGEQYF.

This clone was recorded once. V is TRBV27 and J is TRBJ2-5, with 7 bases identical to TRBD2. J gave up 4 bases and V 6 bases, and 14 bases lay outside the gene matches. Per germline, CDR1 MNHEY and CDR2 SMNVEV (reference sequence). The CDR3 is 16 residues long. As DNA, the CDR3 is TGTGCCAGCAGGCGACCCAGACTAGCAGAATCAGAGACCCAGTACTTC. Amino acids: CASRRPRLAESETQYF.

CDR3 DNA: TGTGCCAGCAGCTTAGTACGGGGTGGCCAAGAGACCCAGTACTTC. This translates into CASSLVRGGQETQYF. V is TRBV7-6 and J is TRBJ2-5; weak D call: TRBD2 (5 bases). Looked up from germline, CDR1 is SGHVS and CDR2 is FNYEAQ. CDR3 length: 15 residues. The V end was cut by 1 base, the J end by 1 base, with 10 bases between. The variable domain in full, with the rest retrieved from reference TRBV7-6 and TRBJ2-5, is GAGVSQSPRYKVTKRGQDVALRCDPISGHVSLYWYRQALGQGPEFLTYFNYEAQQDKSGLPNDRFSAERPEGSISTLTIQRTEQRDSAMYRCASSLVRGGQETQYFGPGTRLLVL.

This clone was seen a single time. This chain joins TRBV18 and TRBJ2-5; 7 bases are shared with TRBD2. This CDR3 has 14 amino acids. Germline loops: CDR1 KGHSH, CDR2 LQKENI. Losses at the gene ends were 0 bases for V and 5 bases for J; bases not matched to a gene: 3. This CDR3 is CASSPPTSWETQYF. The CDR3 bases are TGTGCCAGCTCACCACCGACTAGCTGGGAGACCCAGTACTTC.

The chain uses TRBV29-1 and TRBJ2-3; 14 nucleotides match TRBD2. Germline V gene data show CDR1 as SQVTM and CDR2 as ANQGSEA. After removal of 6 bases from V and 3 bases from J, the junction contained 2 bases not matched to a gene. CDR3 length: 14 residues. This CDR3 reads CSVRLAGGTDTQYF. CDR3 coding DNA: TGCAGCGTCCGACTAGCGGGAGGGACAGATACGCAGTATTTT.

V gene TRBV27 combines with J gene TRBJ1-5; D ambiguous. The CDR3 is 16 residues long. Germline V gives CDR1 MNHEY, CDR2 SMNVEV (reference sequence). V was pared by 6 bases and J by 4 bases, with 19 bases between. The CDR3: CASSLKSGGMNQPQHF. The CDR3 DNA reads as TGTGCCAGCAGCCTAAAATCCGGAGGGATGAATCAGCCCCAGCATTTT.

This chain connects TRBV10-3 to TRBJ2-3; 9 bases align to TRBD2. Germline V gene data show CDR1 as ENHRY and CDR2 as SYGVKD. CDR3 length: 15 residues. Unmatched junction bases numbered 4, after V lost 3 bases and J lost 3 bases. The CDR3 DNA reads as TGTGCCATCAGTGACCTTCTAGCGGGGACAGATACGCAGTATTTT. It specifies CAISDLLAGTDTQYF.

Notes on this clone: The junction shows a germline mismatch at one end, possibly a read error. The chain couples TRBV6-6 to TRBJ1-2; the D gene is possibly TRBD1 (6 bases). The CDR3 length is 15 residues. From germline, CDR1 is MNHNY and CDR2 SVGAGI (reference sequence). The CDR3 coding sequence is TGTGCCAGCAATTACCCGCGACAGGTTAACTATGGCTACACCTTC. This encodes CASNYPRQVNYGYTF.

Written as DNA, the CDR3 is TGTGCCAGTTCTCCGACAGGGGACGGCTACACCTTC. This encodes CASSPTGDGYTF. The V call is TRBV19, the J call TRBJ1-2; 8 positions match TRBD1. The CDR3 runs 12 residues. Trimming took 8 bases from V and 8 from J; bases not matched to a gene: 7. The V gene's germline CDR1 is LNHDA and CDR2 SQIVND (reference sequence).

This chain links TRBV10-3 with TRBJ2-1, with a tentative D call TRBD1 (5 bases). From germline, CDR1 is ENHRY and CDR2 SYGVKD. The CDR3 runs to 14 residues. V was shortened by 4 bases and J by 0 bases, with 7 bases between the two germline ends. Here the CDR3 reads CAISAQGSYNEQFF. The DNA of the CDR3 is TGTGCCATCAGTGCCCAGGGCTCCTACAATGAGCAGTTCTTC.

The chain uses TRBV3-1 (or the pseudogene TRBV3-2) and TRBJ2-5; 7 bases map to TRBD2. Per germline, CDR1 LGHDT and CDR2 YNNKEL (reference sequence). The V and J ends lost 1 base and 1 base, in that order; junction bases with no gene match: 9. This CDR3 contains 17 residues. In nucleotides, the CDR3 is TGTGCCAGCAGCCAAGGGGGGGGAGGACTATCCCAAGAGACCCAGTACTTC. It encodes CASSQGGGGLSQETQYF.

This clone was counted a single time. The rearrangement links TRBV21-1 to TRBJ1-2. TRBV21-1 is a recognized pseudogene. The CDR3 is 11 residues long. This chain's CDR3 is CASSNFYGYTF. The CDR3 nucleotides read TGTGCCAGCAGCAACTTCTATGGCTACACCTTC.

The chain couples TRBV5-6 to TRBJ2-1; 8 bases align to TRBD2. CDR3 length: 15 residues. Germline values: CDR1 SGHDT, CDR2 YYEEEE. V trimming: 2 bases; J trimming: 2 bases; junction bases outside the gene matches: 3. CDR3 sequence: CASSLLAVTYNEQFF. CDR3 coding DNA: TGTGCCAGCAGCTTACTAGCGGTTACCTACAATGAGCAGTTCTTC.

The chain is built from TRBV6-4 and TRBJ2-1; TRBD1 matches at 8 bases. Germline CDR1 MRHNA, CDR2 SNTAGT. The CDR3 has 14 amino acids. J lost 0 bases, V lost 6 bases, and 1 base had no gene match. The CDR3 reads CASRQGDSYNEQFF. CDR3 sequence (DNA): TGTGCCAGCAGACAGGGGGACTCCTACAATGAGCAGTTCTTC.

This chain uses TRBV19 with TRBJ2-3, with D possibly TRBD2 on 5 matching bases. Trimming pared 7 bases from V and 2 bases from J, leaving 10 bases between. CDR1 is LNHDA and CDR2 is SQIVND in the germline V gene (reference sequence). This CDR3 region has 13 residues. In DNA form, the CDR3 reads TGTGCCAGTAACGGACTCGCCACAGATACGCAGTATTTT. This gives the protein CASNGLATDTQYF.

The V call is TRBV5-1, the J call TRBJ2-7, with 8 nucleotides matching TRBD1. Germline CDR1 and CDR2: SGHRS and YFSETQ. Trimming cost V 4 bases and J 0 bases; bases outside gene matches: 0. The CDR3 loop spans 13 amino acids. Here the CDR3 reads CASSTGGSYEQYF. In nucleotides, the CDR3 is TGCGCCAGCAGCACAGGGGGCTCCTACGAGCAGTACTTC.

The chain employs TRBV27 and TRBJ2-2; D uncertain. CDR3 length equals 12 residues. Germline-derived CDR1 and CDR2 are MNHEY and SMNVEV (reference sequence). V was shortened by 5 bases and J by 5 bases, with 6 bases between the two germline ends. Written as DNA, the CDR3 is TGTGCCAGCAGTCCCCTGACCGGGGAGCTGTTTTTT. This translates into CASSPLTGELFF.

This clone was seen a handful of times. V gene TRBV28 combines with J gene TRBJ1-2; 7 nucleotides line up with TRBD1. V lost 4 bases and J lost 0; bases outside the gene matches: 8. The CDR3 runs to 16 residues. In germline, CDR1 is MDHEN, CDR2 SYDVKM. The CDR3 DNA follows: TGTGCCAGCAGTTCACACGGGACAGCCTCTAACTATGGCTACACCTTC. Its protein product is CASSSHGTASNYGYTF.